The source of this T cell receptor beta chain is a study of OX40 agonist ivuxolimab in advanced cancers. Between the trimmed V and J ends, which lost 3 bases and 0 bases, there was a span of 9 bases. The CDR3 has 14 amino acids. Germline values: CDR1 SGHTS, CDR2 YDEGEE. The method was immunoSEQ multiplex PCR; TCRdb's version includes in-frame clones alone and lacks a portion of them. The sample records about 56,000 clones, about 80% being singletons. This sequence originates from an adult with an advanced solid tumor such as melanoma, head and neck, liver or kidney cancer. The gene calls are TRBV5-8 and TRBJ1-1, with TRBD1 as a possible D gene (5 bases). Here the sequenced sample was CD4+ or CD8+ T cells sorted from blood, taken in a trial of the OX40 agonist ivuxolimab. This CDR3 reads CASSSGLLNTEAFF. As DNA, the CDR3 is TGTGCCAGCAGCTCGGGACTATTGAACACTGAAGCTTTCTTT. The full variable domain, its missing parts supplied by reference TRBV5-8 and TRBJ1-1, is EAGVTQSPTHLIKTRGQQATLRCSPISGHTSVYWYQQALGLGLQFLLWYDEGEERNRGNFPPRFSGRQFPNYSSELNVNALELEDSALYLCASSSGLLNTEAFFGQGTRLTVV.